This TCR beta chain was identified during a study of T cell responses to AZD1222 COVID-19 vaccine. Turning to the study itself: Timing groups of about 4 and about 12 weeks for second doses were pooled. Overall study findings and caveats: Regions 160-218 and 743-854 dominated among vaccine-associated CD4 TCRs spanning spike. Just five or six AZD1222 recipients were seropositive at baseline. Increased Spike-specific TCR breadth and depth were observed after two AZD1222 doses.

Comment on this clone: As yet, its antigen is unknown.

Libraries were prepared by immunoSEQ multiplex PCR; TCRdb keeps only in-frame clonotypes and omits some of them. This table holds tens of thousands of clones, approximately 91% found once. CDR3 length equals 13 residues. Trimming cost V 6 bases and J 0 bases, with 9 bases left between them. The clonotype originates from an adult in good health. The gene calls are TRBV12-3 or TRBV12-4 and TRBJ2-7, with TRBD1 as a possible D gene (6 bases). This sample comprised peripheral blood, obtained on day 0 of AZD1222 vaccination. CDR3 nucleotides: TGTGCCAGCAGCTGGGACACCTCCTACGAGCAGTACTTC. It is translated as CASSWDTSYEQYF.